These 5 T cell receptor beta chains were sequenced from one sample in a study of T cell responses to AZD1222 COVID-19 vaccine. Here immunoSEQ multiplex PCR was the method, and the copy in TCRdb shows in-frame clones only, minus some. This table has over 100,000 clones, 70% to 90% appearing once. The material was peripheral blood, obtained on day 0 of AZD1222 vaccination. The receptors here all came from an adult in good health.

The genes are TRBV6-1 and TRBJ1-3, with a tentative D call TRBD1 (5 bases). This CDR3 is 15 amino acids long. CDR1 is MNHNS, CDR2 SASEGT, per germline. Deletions cut 2 bases from V and 2 bases from J, with 10 bases between. The CDR3 sequence: CASSEMLGPGNTIYF. The DNA for the CDR3 is TGTGCCAGCAGTGAAATGTTGGGGCCTGGAAACACCATATATTTT.

This chain uses TRBV19 with TRBJ1-3, with D perhaps TRBD1 (5 bases). V was clipped by 1 base and J by 4 bases, with 11 bases between them. The germline V gene encodes CDR1 LNHDA and CDR2 SQIVND (reference sequence). This CDR3 region has 15 residues. CDR3 in amino acids: CASSIVGTRGNTIYF. The CDR3 nucleotides are TGTGCCAGTAGTATAGTAGGGACTCGGGGAAACACCATATATTTT.

This chain connects TRBV27 to TRBJ1-2; tentatively, D is TRBD1 (5 bases). Germline loops: CDR1 MNHEY, CDR2 SMNVEV (reference sequence). V was cut by 5 bases and J by 2 bases, with 15 bases left in between. The CDR3 is 15 residues long. The CDR3 here is CASSPQTAANYGYTF. The DNA for the CDR3 is TGTGCCAGCAGTCCGCAGACAGCCGCGAACTATGGCTACACCTTC.

The chain recombines TRBV27 with TRBJ2-7; a possible D gene is TRBD2 (5 bases). V lost 4 bases and J 0 bases, leaving 28 bases between the germline ends. The V gene's germline CDR1 is MNHEY and CDR2 SMNVEV (reference sequence). The CDR3 length is 20 residues. The CDR3 DNA is TGTGCCAGCAGTTGCACCTCGGGGTCGCGGCTTCAGCCGACCTCCTACGAGCAGTACTTC. Translation gives CASSCTSGSRLQPTSYEQYF.

The chain carries TRBV5-4 and TRBJ2-5; a weak D match, TRBD1 (5 bases). The V gene's germline CDR1 is SGHNT and CDR2 YYREEE (reference sequence). V was shortened by 0 bases and J by 5 bases, with 14 bases between the two germline ends. CDR3 size: 15 residues. The CDR3 nucleotides are TGTGCCAGCAGCTTGGGTACTGGGGCTGGTGAGACCCAGTACTTC. The encoded protein is CASSLGTGAGETQYF.